Listed below are T cell receptor beta chains from one sample, sequenced in a study of blood T cell repertoires in COVID-19. Clones were read by immunoSEQ multiplex PCR, and TCRdb kept only the in-frame ones, dropping some. The sample carries approximately 150,000 clones, over 75% recorded once. Sequences were obtained from PBMCs or T cells enriched from blood (not recorded which). Every receptor here comes from a man aged 45-65 years in a cohort exposed to, infected with or recovered from COVID-19 (not recorded which). Each CDR3 is given with its conserved first and last residue. The D gene is left open where the match is weak. Not all rows give a size; the values are once, few, many and, for expanded clones, a class.

TRBV27	TRBJ2-2	once	TRBD2	TGTGCCAGTGCGGGAGGCGGAACCGGGGAGCTGTTTTTT	CASAGGGTGELFF
TRBV5-1	TRBJ2-2	NA	TRBD2	TGCGCCAGCAGCTCCACTAGCGGGGGGCCCTCGAACACCGGGGAGCTGTTTTTT	CASSSTSGGPSNTGELFF
TRBV28	TRBJ2-1	NA	TRBD1	TGTGCCAGCAGTTCGGGACAGGTGAGCTCCTACAATGAGCAGTTCTTC	CASSSGQVSSYNEQFF
TRBV15	TRBJ1-6	NA	TRBD1	TGTGCCACCAGCAGAGGTTTACAGGGGGCAAGCTCCTATAATTCACCCCTCCACTTT	CATSRGLQGASSYNSPLHF
TRBV2	TRBJ2-5	NA	NA	TGTGCCAGCAGTGAAGCGCCGGGCGGGCCTGAGCAAGAGACCCAGTACTTC	CASSEAPGGPEQETQYF
TRBV3-1/TRBV3-2	TRBJ1-6	NA	NA	TGTGCCAGCAGCCAAGGGCAGGGAAATTCACCCCTCCACTTT	CASSQGQGNSPLHF
TRBV28	TRBJ1-3	NA	NA	TGTGCCAGCAGTTTATCGGGAAACACCATATATTTT	CASSLSGNTIYF
TRBV19	TRBJ2-7	NA	NA	TGTGCCAGTAGTTCTGGCCAGGATTCCTACGAGCAGTACTTC	CASSSGQDSYEQYF
TRBV27	TRBJ2-7	NA	TRBD1	TGTGCCAGTGGGACAGGGGTCCCCTACGAGCAGTACTTC	CASGTGVPYEQYF
TRBV28	TRBJ2-7	NA	TRBD1	TGTGCCAGCAGTACACCCGGGACAGGTACCGAGCAGTACTTC	CASSTPGTGTEQYF
TRBV7-3	TRBJ2-2	NA	NA	TGTGCCAGCAGCCCGGGGAGGCAGGGCGGGGAGCTGTTTTTT	CASSPGRQGGELFF
TRBV12-5	TRBJ2-1	NA	TRBD2	TGTGCTAGTGGTTTGGTTAGCGGGAGTTGGAATGAGCAGTTCTTC	CASGLVSGSWNEQFF
TRBV30	TRBJ1-5	NA	NA	TGTGCCTGGAGTGTGGGCGCAAACAATCAGCCCCAGCATTTT	CAWSVGANNQPQHF
TRBV18	TRBJ1-2	NA	NA	TGTGCCAGCAAAAGTGGGCCTAACTATGGCTACACCTTC	CASKSGPNYGYTF
TRBV7-9	TRBJ2-5	NA	NA	TGTGCCAGCAGCCTCCTTCTTGAGACCCAGTACTTC	CASSLLLETQYF
TRBV10-2	TRBJ1-6	NA	NA	TGCGCCAGCTACGACAGGATTGACTCACCCCTCCACTTT	CASYDRIDSPLHF
TRBV7-9	TRBJ2-1	NA	TRBD2	TGTGCCAGCAGGCGCGGGAGCTATGAGCAGTTCTTC	CASRRGSYEQFF
TRBV6-6	TRBJ1-5	NA	TRBD1	TGTGCCAGCAGTTACGGGGACAGGGTCAATCAGCCCCAGCATTTT	CASSYGDRVNQPQHF
TRBV30	TRBJ1-2	NA	NA	TGTGCCTGGAGTGTAGTTAACGGGGGCTACACCTTC	CAWSVVNGGYTF
TRBV7-2	TRBJ2-1	NA	TRBD1	TGTGCCAGCAGCTTAGGGTTAGTCACAGGGGGCAATGAGCAGTTCTTC	CASSLGLVTGGNEQFF
TRBV29-1	TRBJ1-1	NA	NA	TGCAGCGTTAGCGGGGACCAGTTTGAAGCTTTCTTT	CSVSGDQFEAFF
TRBV4-3	TRBJ2-7	few	TRBD1	TGCGCCAGCAGCCAAGATACAGGGGGCCCCACCGAGCAGTACTTC	CASSQDTGGPTEQYF
TRBV18	TRBJ2-3	NA	TRBD1	TGTGCCAGCTCAGCCCGGACAGGGGGCACCTCAGATACGCAGTATTTT	CASSARTGGTSDTQYF
TRBV30	TRBJ2-1	NA	NA	TGTGCCTGGAGTGTGGTTTTAGGGGCGGAGCAGTTCTTC	CAWSVVLGAEQFF
TRBV6-5	TRBJ2-7	NA	TRBD2	TGTGCCAGCAGTTATTCGCCCGGACTAGCGGGCGAGCAGTACTTC	CASSYSPGLAGEQYF
TRBV5-1	TRBJ2-1	NA	NA	TGCGCCAGCAGCTTGGACGTCGGCTCCTACAATGAGCAGTTCTTC	CASSLDVGSYNEQFF
TRBV5-4	TRBJ1-6	NA	TRBD1	TGTGCCAGCAGCTTGGGAGGGACAGGGCTAGTTGGAAATTCACCCCTCCACTTT	CASSLGGTGLVGNSPLHF
TRBV28	TRBJ1-1	NA	NA	TGTGCCAGCAGCCTTCTAGGCCGGAACACTGAAGCTTTCTTT	CASSLLGRNTEAFF
TRBV11-2	TRBJ1-1	NA	NA	TGTGCCAGCAGCTTTGACTCGAACACTGAAGCTTTCTTT	CASSFDSNTEAFF
TRBV6-2/TRBV6-3	TRBJ1-5	NA	TRBD1	TGTGCCAGCAGTTCCGGACAGGCGAACAGCAATCAGCCCCAGCATTTT	CASSSGQANSNQPQHF
TRBV13	TRBJ2-3	NA	NA	TGTGCCAGCAGCTCCCGGGGGTCTAGCACAGATACGCAGTATTTT	CASSSRGSSTDTQYF
TRBV29-1	TRBJ1-2	few	TRBD1	TGCAGCGGGGGACAGGGTAATGGCTACACCTTC	CSGGQGNGYTF
TRBV19	TRBJ2-4	NA	TRBD1	TGTGCCACCAGCCGACAGGGGATCGCCAAAAACATTCAGTACTTC	CATSRQGIAKNIQYF
TRBV28	TRBJ1-6	NA	NA	TGTGCCAGCAAAGGGGCCCTGGGAAATTCACCCCTCCACTTT	CASKGALGNSPLHF
TRBV28	TRBJ2-5	NA	TRBD2	TGTGCCAGCAGCTATGGACTAGCGAGTGACTTCCAAGAGACCCAGTACTTC	CASSYGLASDFQETQYF
TRBV28	TRBJ2-7	NA	TRBD2	TGTGCCAGCAGTTTGGGTCAGAGCAGCGGGATTAACGAGCAGTACTTC	CASSLGQSSGINEQYF
TRBV6-1	TRBJ2-1	NA	NA	TGTGCCAGCAGTGAGCTAATAGGGGGGGGTGAGCAGTTCTTC	CASSELIGGGEQFF
TRBV7-9	TRBJ2-5	NA	TRBD2	TGTGCCAGCAGAACCGGGACTAGCGGGGATCAAGAGACCCAGTACTTC	CASRTGTSGDQETQYF
TRBV11-3	TRBJ1-1	NA	NA	TGTGCCAGCAGCTTTCTTATGAACACTGAAGCTTTCTTT	CASSFLMNTEAFF
TRBV5-6	TRBJ1-5	NA	TRBD1	TGTGCCAGCAGCCGCGGGGATGGACAGGGGAATCAGCCCCAGCATTTT	CASSRGDGQGNQPQHF
TRBV10-3	TRBJ1-1	NA	NA	TGTGCCATCAGCGGCTCGGGGGTGGGTGAAGCTTTCTTT	CAISGSGVGEAFF
TRBV7-6	TRBJ2-7	NA	NA	TGTGCCAGCAGCTTAGGGCCGGGCTACGAGCAGTACTTC	CASSLGPGYEQYF
TRBV2	TRBJ2-5	once	TRBD2	TGTGCCAGCAATTTAGCGGGAGTCGGGGAGACCCAGTACTTC	CASNLAGVGETQYF
TRBV7-2	TRBJ2-1	NA	TRBD2	TGTGCCAGCAGCAGGACGGGAGGGTATGAGCAGTTCTTC	CASSRTGGYEQFF
TRBV7-8	TRBJ2-7	once	NA	TGTGCCAGCAGCTTACGAGACATGTCATTCTACGAGCAGTACTTC	CASSLRDMSFYEQYF
TRBV24-1	TRBJ2-2	NA	TRBD2	TGTGCCACCAGTGATTGGGCCGCGGGAGAGACCGGGGAGCTGTTTTTT	CATSDWAAGETGELFF
TRBV2	TRBJ2-5	once	TRBD1	TGTGCCAGCAGTCAAGGGACAGGGCAAGAGACCCAGTACTTC	CASSQGTGQETQYF
TRBV2	TRBJ1-5	NA	TRBD1	TGTGCCAGCAGTGAAGATGGCAGGGGGCTTAGACAGCCCCAGCATTTT	CASSEDGRGLRQPQHF
TRBV7-9	TRBJ2-3	NA	NA	TGTGCCAGCAGCTTCAGGCAGCCCACAGATACGCAGTATTTT	CASSFRQPTDTQYF
TRBV21-1	TRBJ2-3	NA	NA	TGTGCCAGCAGCAACCCGGACAGGGACCTCCTTAGCACAGATACGCAGTATTTT	CASSNPDRDLLSTDTQYF
TRBV5-1	TRBJ2-1	NA	TRBD2	TGCGCCAGCAGCTTGAGCGGGAGCTACAATGAGCAGTTCTTC	CASSLSGSYNEQFF
TRBV30	TRBJ1-5	NA	NA	TGTGCCTGGAGTCCAGGGTCTATTCAGCCCCAGCATTTT	CAWSPGSIQPQHF
TRBV4-3	TRBJ1-4	NA	TRBD1	TGCGCCAGCAGCCAAGACCGGACAGGGGTGTATGAAAAACTGTTTTTT	CASSQDRTGVYEKLFF
TRBV13	TRBJ2-7	NA	TRBD1	TGTGCCAGCAGCCTGGGTGGGACAGGGTCTGGCGAGCAGTACTTC	CASSLGGTGSGEQYF
TRBV5-6	TRBJ2-7	NA	TRBD1	TGTGCCAGCAGCTTGTTGGGACAGGGGGTCGACGAGCAGTACTTC	CASSLLGQGVDEQYF
TRBV5-4	TRBJ2-5	few	TRBD2	TGTGCCAGCAGCTTGTTTCTAGCGGGCCAAGAGACCCAGTACTTC	CASSLFLAGQETQYF
TRBV4-3	TRBJ2-1	NA	NA	TGCGCCAGCAGCCAAGTTTGGCTAGCGAATGAGCAGTTCTTC	CASSQVWLANEQFF
TRBV13	TRBJ2-7	NA	TRBD2	TGTGCCAGCAGCTCCGGACTAGCGGGAGGCGACGAGCAGTACTTC	CASSSGLAGGDEQYF
TRBV5-1	TRBJ2-1	NA	NA	TGCGCCAGCAGCTCCCTAGCGCCCAGCTCCTACAATGAGCAGTTCTTC	CASSSLAPSSYNEQFF